These T cell receptor beta chains were read from a single sample in a study of cytomegalovirus exposure and HLA in healthy donors. Assay used: immunoSEQ multiplex PCR; TCRdb lists only in-frame clones, some missing. The repertoire holds under 150,000 clones, with approximately 80% as singletons. The sequenced sample consisted of PBMCs. The receptors shown here come from a woman in her thirties or forties in good health and CMV-seropositive. Each CDR3 is given with its conserved first and last residue. D genes are given only for firm matches. Clone size appears in some rows only: once, few, many, or a class for an expanded clone.

size: .; D: TRBD1; J: TRBJ2-5; V: TRBV5-1; CDR3: CASSSRQGRQETQYF; DNA: TGCGCCAGCAGCTCCAGACAGGGACGCCAAGAGACCCAGTACTTC
size: .; D: TRBD2; J: TRBJ2-1; V: TRBV28; CDR3: CASSPSSGVNNEQFF; DNA: TGTGCCAGCAGTCCCTCTAGCGGGGTTAACAATGAGCAGTTCTTC
size: once; D: .; J: TRBJ1-5; V: TRBV5-6; CDR3: CASSLGRQPQHF; DNA: TGTGCTAGCAGCTTGGGTCGGCAGCCCCAGCATTTT
size: few; D: TRBD1; J: TRBJ1-4; V: TRBV6-1; CDR3: CASNRQGELFF; DNA: TGTGCCAGCAACCGACAGGGGGAACTGTTTTTT
size: once; D: TRBD1; J: TRBJ1-1; V: TRBV7-2; CDR3: CASSLVGQGNTEAFF; DNA: TGTGCCAGCAGCTTAGTGGGACAGGGAAACACTGAAGCTTTCTTT
size: .; D: TRBD2; J: TRBJ2-1; V: TRBV10-3; CDR3: CASLAGPMDEQFF; DNA: TGTGCCTCCCTAGCGGGCCCTATGGATGAGCAGTTCTTC
size: .; D: .; J: TRBJ2-7; V: TRBV10-3; CDR3: CAISERDSHTGQYF; DNA: TGTGCCATCAGTGAGAGAGACTCCCACACGGGGCAGTACTTC
size: .; D: TRBD2; J: TRBJ2-5; V: TRBV7-7; CDR3: CASSPGTSGQETQYF; DNA: TGTGCTAGCAGCCCCGGGACTAGCGGTCAAGAGACCCAGTACTTC
size: .; D: .; J: TRBJ2-5; V: TRBV6-5; CDR3: CASRPFWDSGTQYF; DNA: TGTGCCAGCAGGCCCTTTTGGGACTCAGGGACCCAGTACTTC
size: .; D: TRBD2; J: TRBJ2-1; V: TRBV27; CDR3: CASSNSAGEPYNEQFF; DNA: TGTGCCAGCAGTAACTCGGCGGGAGAACCCTACAATGAGCAGTTCTTC
size: .; D: .; J: TRBJ1-4; V: TRBV18; CDR3: CASSPSGDIPQKLFF; DNA: TGTGCCAGCTCACCAAGCGGGGACATCCCTCAAAAACTGTTTTTT
size: .; D: TRBD2; J: TRBJ2-1; V: TRBV29-1; CDR3: CSGGLAGGDEQFF; DNA: TGCAGCGGTGGACTAGCGGGTGGAGATGAGCAGTTCTTC
size: .; D: TRBD2; J: TRBJ2-3; V: TRBV5-5; CDR3: CASSLNPALAESTDTQYF; DNA: TGTGCCAGCAGCTTGAACCCGGCGCTAGCGGAAAGCACAGATACGCAGTATTTT
size: .; D: TRBD1; J: TRBJ2-5; V: TRBV7-3; CDR3: CASSITGALGETQYF; DNA: TGTGCCAGCAGCATCACAGGGGCACTAGGGGAGACCCAGTACTTC
size: .; D: .; J: TRBJ1-6; V: TRBV2; CDR3: CASSARRVGDNSPLHF; DNA: TGTGCCAGCAGTGCTCGCAGGGTTGGAGATAATTCACCCCTCCACTTT
size: .; D: TRBD2; J: TRBJ2-1; V: TRBV10-2; CDR3: CASSEPWTSGHEQFF; DNA: TGCGCCAGCAGTGAGCCTTGGACTAGCGGTCACGAGCAGTTCTTC
size: few; D: .; J: TRBJ1-5; V: TRBV6-1; CDR3: CASSGLNRVSGNQPQHF; DNA: TGTGCCAGCAGTGGATTAAACAGGGTGTCGGGCAATCAGCCCCAGCATTTT
size: .; D: .; J: TRBJ1-4; V: TRBV19; CDR3: CASSPRIRGSEKLFF; DNA: TGTGCCAGTAGTCCCCGAATCAGGGGAAGTGAAAAACTGTTTTTT
size: few; D: .; J: TRBJ1-1; V: TRBV19; CDR3: CARQIVDRRGRWSAFF; DNA: TGTGCCAGGCAAATCGTTGACCGGCGGGGGCGGTGGTCGGCTTTCTTT
size: .; D: .; J: TRBJ1-5; V: TRBV7-3; CDR3: CASRSSRHF; DNA: TGTGCCAGCAGGAGCTCCCGGCATTTT
size: .; D: TRBD2; J: TRBJ2-1; V: TRBV7-9; CDR3: CASSLASGTNEQFF; DNA: TGTGCCAGCAGCTTGGCTAGCGGAACCAATGAGCAGTTCTTC
size: .; D: TRBD1; J: TRBJ2-2; V: TRBV9; CDR3: CASSPRMATGGSSRVTGELFF; DNA: TGTGCCAGCAGCCCCAGGATGGCGACAGGGGGCTCTAGCCGGGTCACCGGGGAGCTGTTTTTT
size: .; D: .; J: TRBJ2-1; V: TRBV5-8; CDR3: CASSLDAYEQFF; DNA: TGTGCCAGCAGCTTGGATGCGTATGAGCAGTTCTTC
size: once; D: TRBD1; J: TRBJ2-7; V: TRBV19; CDR3: CASSMGQGYYEQYF; DNA: TGTGCCAGTAGTATGGGACAGGGATACTACGAGCAGTACTTC
size: .; D: .; J: TRBJ1-3; V: TRBV5-1; CDR3: CASSLAPGSSGNTIYF; DNA: TGCGCCAGCAGCTTGGCCCCGGGTTCCTCTGGAAACACCATATATTTT
size: few; D: TRBD1; J: TRBJ1-5; V: TRBV5-1; CDR3: CASSPAGQGARKGQPQHF; DNA: TGCGCCAGCAGCCCGGCGGGCCAGGGGGCTAGAAAGGGTCAGCCCCAGCATTTT
size: .; D: TRBD2; J: TRBJ2-7; V: TRBV5-1; CDR3: CASSLISGNYEQYF; DNA: TGCGCCAGCAGCTTGATTAGCGGGAACTACGAGCAGTACTTC
size: .; D: .; J: TRBJ2-1; V: TRBV5-1; CDR3: CAGSLAISASDEQFF; DNA: TGCGCCGGCAGCTTGGCCATATCGGCAAGCGATGAGCAGTTCTTC
size: few; D: .; J: TRBJ2-1; V: TRBV4-2; CDR3: CASSQGSEGNEQFF; DNA: TGTGCCAGCAGCCAAGGATCGGAGGGTAATGAGCAGTTCTTC
size: .; D: .; J: TRBJ2-5; V: TRBV5-4; CDR3: CASSADSSQETQYF; DNA: TGTGCCAGCAGCGCCGACAGTTCCCAAGAGACCCAGTACTTC
size: .; D: TRBD1; J: TRBJ2-1; V: TRBV2; CDR3: CASSALQGVDEQFF; DNA: TGTGCCAGCAGTGCCCTACAGGGGGTGGATGAGCAGTTCTTC
size: once; D: TRBD1; J: TRBJ2-1; V: TRBV19; CDR3: CASSIPGTGIHEQFF; DNA: TGTGCCAGTAGTATCCCCGGGACAGGGATCCATGAGCAGTTCTTC
size: .; D: TRBD1; J: TRBJ2-7; V: TRBV19; CDR3: CASSIRDLGTDSYEQYF; DNA: TGTGCCAGTAGTATTAGGGACCTCGGGACAGACTCCTACGAGCAGTACTTC
size: .; D: .; J: TRBJ2-2; V: TRBV7-9; CDR3: CASSLGQLPGELFF; DNA: TGTGCCAGCAGCTTAGGACAGTTGCCCGGGGAGCTGTTTTTT
size: .; D: TRBD2; J: TRBJ2-7; V: TRBV4-1; CDR3: CASSQEDPSGNYEQYF; DNA: TGCGCCAGCAGCCAAGAGGATCCTAGCGGTAACTACGAGCAGTACTTC
size: few; D: TRBD2; J: TRBJ2-1; V: TRBV5-8; CDR3: CASSPSGRNEQFF; DNA: TGTGCCAGCAGCCCAAGCGGGAGGAATGAGCAGTTCTTC
size: .; D: TRBD2; J: TRBJ2-1; V: TRBV6-5; CDR3: CASSYSGTSGYNEQFF; DNA: TGTGCCAGCAGTTACTCCGGGACTAGCGGGTACAATGAGCAGTTCTTC
size: .; D: TRBD2; J: TRBJ2-3; V: TRBV7-9; CDR3: CASSLGLAVDTQYF; DNA: TGTGCCAGCAGCTTAGGCCTAGCGGTCGATACGCAGTATTTT
size: .; D: .; J: TRBJ2-5; V: TRBV6-1; CDR3: CASSGRTILQETQYF; DNA: TGTGCCAGCAGTGGCAGGACAATACTCCAAGAGACCCAGTACTTC
size: .; D: .; J: TRBJ2-7; V: TRBV11-2; CDR3: CASTSGAAYEQYF; DNA: TGTGCCAGCACATCAGGGGCGGCGTACGAGCAGTACTTC
size: .; D: .; J: TRBJ2-3; V: TRBV20-1; CDR3: CSAGQGGTQYF; DNA: TGCAGTGCTGGCCAGGGAGGTACGCAGTATTTT